Following are 8 T cell receptor beta chains from one sample sequenced in a study of blood T cell repertoires in COVID-19. Libraries were prepared by immunoSEQ multiplex PCR; TCRdb keeps only in-frame clonotypes and omits some of them. The sample includes about 230,000 clones, 85% to 90% of them seen just once. Sequencing used peripheral blood. The receptor set was obtained from a man aged 50 to 59 with COVID-19, enrolled during active disease.

The rearrangement links TRBV5-1 to TRBJ1-1; TRBD1 is a possible D gene (5 bases). Germline CDR1 and CDR2: SGHRS and YFSETQ. V was shortened by 1 base and J by 11 bases, with 9 bases between the two germline ends. This CDR3 region has 11 residues. This chain's CDR3 is CASSLSGEAFF. CDR3 sequence (DNA): TGCGCCAGCAGCTTGTCGGGGGAGGCTTTCTTT.

The V call is TRBV27, the J call TRBJ1-2; possible D gene TRBD1, 6 bases. The CDR3 totals 14 residues. Germline CDR1 MNHEY, CDR2 SMNVEV (reference sequence). V lost 6 bases and J lost 1, with 12 bases in between. Here the CDR3 reads CASRGTGINYGYTF. CDR3 DNA: TGTGCCAGCAGGGGAACAGGGATTAACTATGGCTACACCTTC.

This chain connects TRBV27 to TRBJ2-7; 7 nucleotides agree with TRBD1. Trimming took 5 bases from V and 3 from J; bases not matched to a gene: 4. The CDR3 contains 13 residues. Germline lookup yields CDR1 MNHEY and CDR2 SMNVEV (reference sequence). CDR3 sequence (DNA): TGTGCCAGCAGTACAACAGGGGTCTACGAGCAGTACTTC. This codes for CASSTTGVYEQYF.

This rearrangement joins TRBV5-1 to TRBJ2-2; 7 nucleotides match TRBD2. The CDR3 sequence is 15 residues long. Germline lookup yields CDR1 SGHRS and CDR2 YFSETQ. J was trimmed by 2 bases and V by 4 bases; bases with no gene match: 5. CDR3 residues: CASSPSGHNTGELFF. In DNA, the CDR3 is TGCGCCAGCAGCCCTAGCGGACATAACACCGGGGAGCTGTTTTTT.

The rearrangement links TRBV2 to TRBJ1-1, with a weak D call TRBD1 (6 bases). In germline, CDR1 is SNHLY, CDR2 FYNNEI. The CDR3 is 12 residues long. With 7 bases removed from V and 5 bases from J, the gap between germline ends came to 11 bases. CDR3 bases: TGTGCCAGCAACCCTCAGGGGACTGAAGCTTTCTTT. The encoded protein is CASNPQGTEAFF.

The chain combines TRBV9 with TRBJ2-3; D is undetermined. The CDR3 sequence is 14 residues long. The ends were cut back, 0 bases at V and 4 bases at J, with 9 bases in the middle. CDR1 is SGDLS, CDR2 YYNGEE, per germline. The CDR3 DNA follows: TGTGCCAGCAGCGTAGGAATAACAGCAGATACGCAGTATTTT. This gives the protein CASSVGITADTQYF.

The V gene is TRBV24-1, the J gene TRBJ1-1; no definite D call. V gave up 4 bases and J gave up 5 bases, with 10 bases separating them. The germline V gene has CDR1 KGHDR and CDR2 SFDVKD. CDR3 length: 13 amino acids. CDR3 bases: TGTGCCACCAGTGACCTGACGGAGACTGAAGCTTTCTTT. Its protein is CATSDLTETEAFF.

This clone appeared a few times. The chain employs TRBV10-3 and TRBJ1-6; a possible D gene is TRBD1 (5 bases). The V end was cut by 4 bases, the J end by 5 bases, with 9 bases between. The CDR3 sequence is 14 residues long. The germline gives CDR1 ENHRY, CDR2 SYGVKD. The CDR3 region is CAISAGLHNSPLHF. CDR3 nucleotides: TGTGCCATCAGTGCAGGGTTACATAATTCACCCCTCCACTTT.